This T cell receptor beta chain was identified during a study of blood T cell repertoires in COVID-19. Study-wide background: COVID-19 samples collected from the United States, Italy and Spain covered acute and convalescent phases. The analysed material was cDNA or gDNA that came from T cells, B-cell-depleted T cells, or PBMCs.

V was clipped by 0 bases and J by 7 bases, with 8 bases between them. The CDR3 totals 14 residues. CDR1 and CDR2 from the germline V gene are SGHDT and YYEEEE. Methods used by the authors: Estimation of nucleated cell counts was performed using reference gene primer amplification. Sequenced by immunoSEQ multiplex PCR; TCRdb stores in-frame clones only, minus some. The D gene and trimming were derived from the DNA, and the V and J assignments and clone size from that table. The sample lists around 260,000 clones; approximately 82% were seen once. Specimen: peripheral blood. The chain joins TRBV5-6 to TRBJ1-6; D unclear. The sequence derives from a man in his sixties who had recovered from COVID-19. Here the CDR3 reads CASSLGQRNSPLHF. The CDR3 DNA reads TGTGCCAGCAGCTTGGGGCAGCGGAATTCACCCCTCCACTTT.